The sequence of this TCR beta chain was determined in a study of STAT3 mutations in large granular lymphocyte leukemia. A remark on this clone: Its specificity is unknown.

Repertoires were generated with immunoSEQ multiplex PCR, while TCRdb's copy carries only in-frame clones and drops some. The sample lists under 35,000 clones, roughly 86% occurring once. Trimming pared 0 bases from V and 7 bases from J, leaving 11 bases between. Germline V gives CDR1 SGDLS, CDR2 YYNGEE. CDR3 length: 14 residues. Study-wide results and limits: In T-cell large granular lymphocyte leukemia, about half of patients showed multiple immunodominant subclonotypes.

The sample was peripheral blood mononuclear cells. The source is a man in his 60s with T-cell large granular lymphocyte leukemia. Some clones in this sample may be carry-over from other donors' samples. The chain employs TRBV9 and TRBJ1-5, with D perhaps matching TRBD1 (5 bases). The CDR3, as DNA: TGTGCCAGCAGCGTAGGGGCAGGGTTGCAGCCCCAGCATTTT. This translates into CASSVGAGLQPQHF.